This T cell receptor (beta chain) was obtained from a study of shared clonotypes between healthy human individuals (TCRdb year 2020). Describing the broader study: Two women and a few men aged 18 to 49 years were included in the cohort. Per donor, leukapheresis produced somewhere between about 0.94 and 10 billion PBMCs. Libraries were prepared and TCR repertoires were sequenced by different laboratories using diverse techniques, in order to increase sequencing depth and limit assay-specific biases. For each donor, CD4 naive and CD4 memory were each run on three plates, CD8 naive on two plates, and CD8 memory on one plate. To estimate repertoire size and how much clonotype sharing occurs between individuals, the study deeply sequenced the blood TCR repertoires of 4 to 6 healthy adults.

As for this clone: Its antigen is not yet known. No quality values exist for individual bases; no much larger clone is one base distant.

General conclusions and limits of the study: Compared with non-shared clonotypes, clonotypes shared by all four sorted-subset donors had higher generation probabilities. When four donors were compared, the shared fraction of clonotypes was roughly 4.8% for naive CD4, 3.5% for naive CD8, roughly 2.5% for memory CD4, and 0.4% for memory CD8. Because the study included only a small number of donors, the genetic and exposure-history diversity represented was limited. Sampling was limited to blood, and TCR repertoires in tissue likely differ from TCR repertoires in blood. Pairwise subsampling led to the expectation that sequencing depth would affect the degree of clonotype sharing among donors. Incomplete sequencing was indicated by rarefaction of sorted-subset datasets, despite the large sequencing depth. Naive subsets generally had larger estimated clonotype richness than memory subsets.

The CDR3, cysteine through phenylalanine, is 18 amino acids long. CDR3 DNA is the only sequence kept; it has 54 bases, read in frame from the first base. In the germline V gene, CDR1 corresponds to KGHSH and CDR2 to LQKENI. After removal of 4 bases from V and 1 base from J, the junction retains 7 bases not matched to a gene. Using the deep immunoSEQ assay, multiplex PCR amplified TCR CDR3 regions from genomic DNA. Genomic DNA extracted from each cell subset was distributed evenly over all wells of several immunoSEQ 96-well plates, and each plate served as one replicate. For sorted subsets, approximately 200 ng of genomic DNA, equivalent to around 31,000 T cell genomes, went into each replicate PCR. Purified libraries were measured with a Qubit 3.0 fluorometer, size-checked on a Bioanalyzer 2100, and measured again with the KAPA Library Quantification kit. Every immunoSEQ 96-well plate was sequenced on a separate single-read 150-cycle Illumina NextSeq 550 flow cell. In the source study's methods: Because the immunoSEQ output held only junctional sequences and lacked quality scores, the filtering could not match the filtering applied to full-length reads. To assign V/J genes and CDR3, sequences were annotated using PyIR, a Python wrapper for IgBLAST v1.9, with IMGT germline references. Reads were removed for weak V/J assignments (E-value above 1e-6), missing CDR3, stop codons, out-of-frame junctions, or ambiguous translated residues. A V3J clonotype was defined by an identical inferred V gene, J gene, and CDR3 amino acid sequence. Percentage overlap between repertoires was calculated by dividing the number of shared unique clonotypes by the size of the smaller repertoire. Three approaches were used to assess repertoire richness: RTK rarefaction, the Chao1 estimator, and Recon v2.1 estimates of unobserved clonotypes. For all TCRbeta clonotypes obtained by the gDNA method from a few donors, generation probabilities were computed with OLGA. This is the immuneACCESS table as TCRdb keeps it, with only in-frame sequences that have V and J called. A part of the clones is gone; compared with another copy, unresolved V genes explain less than half, and the rest is unexplained. The DNA was the basis for D and trimming; V, J and clone size are from that table. This sample is represented by 1,400,000 or so clones; 98% of them were singletons. The leading ten clones occupy about 0.4% of the sample.

The donors were healthy, HIV-negative adults who had no recently reported acute infections or vaccinations. Every donor was a Caucasian adult living in Nashville, Tennessee, USA. Magnetic negative selection was used to enrich CD4+ T cells, after which naive cells were positively selected on CD45RA and the negative fraction became the memory subset. Blood was collected by leukapheresis, and PBMCs were isolated by Ficoll-Histopaque density gradient centrifugation and then cryopreserved in liquid nitrogen vapor phase. Purity and quantity of every magnetically sorted T cell population were checked by analytical flow cytometry. Genomic DNA was isolated from each sorted fraction and quantified by UV absorbance on a Nanodrop 2000c.

The sequence derives from a man aged 30-40 years in good health. The sample comprised naive CD4+ T cells sorted from blood. In light of the paper, this sample's cell subset or site label describes: CD45RA+ positively selected. The V and J genes are TRBV18 and TRBJ2-3, and 14 junctional nucleotides match TRBD2. The CDR3 protein sequence reads: CASSRGLAGGSGTDTQYF. DNA sequence: TGTGCCAGCTCACGAGGACTAGCGGGAGGTAGTGGCACAGATACGCAGTATTTT.